Listed below are T cell receptor beta chains from one sample, sequenced in a study of CXCR3-negative and CXCR3-positive naive CD8 T cells. For each CDR3 protein, TCRdb gives one entry from its re-call of the 5' RACE reads, without DNA. The sample table includes tens of thousands of distinct CDR3 sequences. Sequencing was done on a sample of naive CXCR3+ CD8+ T cells from blood. The receptor source for this set is a human donor in good health. Some clones in this sample may be carry-over from other donors' samples. The CDR3 runs from the conserved cysteine through the conserved F or W. Fields, in order: CDR3 length, V gene, J gene, CDR3 protein.

>18|TRBV11-2|TRBJ2-3
CASSRTSMVYGSTDTQYF
>13|TRBV9|TRBJ1-1
CASSGGGSTEAFF
>13|TRBV28|TRBJ2-5
CASIPVAGETQYF
>13|TRBV29-1|TRBJ2-5
CSVEPAGEETQYF
>17|TRBV15|TRBJ2-7
CATSRDNGQESGYEQYF
>15|TRBV28|TRBJ1-3
CASSLSGGGGNTIYF
>18|TRBV15|TRBJ1-5
CATSRVINRDRGLMPQHF
>12|TRBV12-3/TRBV12-4|TRBJ2-5
CATGFTQETQYF
>12|TRBV7-2|TRBJ2-2
CASTLSGGELFF
>14|TRBV6-6|TRBJ2-5
CASSYDRGGETQYF
>15|TRBV28|TRBJ2-5
CASSPALAGEETQYF
>16|TRBV12-3/TRBV12-4|TRBJ1-4
CASSPSLGTGEEKLFF
>15|TRBV12-3/TRBV12-4|TRBJ2-3
CASSKGQGSIDTQYF
>14|TRBV20-1|TRBJ1-2
CSARDRGDNYGYTF
>14|TRBV29-1|TRBJ2-2
CSVVGAPSTGELFF
>13|TRBV7-3|TRBJ2-1
CASSLNFGNEQFF
>12|TRBV29-1|TRBJ2-7
CSVSALGQEQYF
>17|TRBV5-1|TRBJ2-2
CASSSPRTEKNTGELFF
>14|TRBV20-1|TRBJ2-7
CSASPPRSAYEQYF
>14|TRBV29-1|TRBJ2-5
CSVEGGFGQETQYF
>16|TRBV20-1|TRBJ2-1
CSAGTSGRTTYNEQFF
>14|TRBV27|TRBJ2-3
CASHRLGSTDTQYF
>14|TRBV7-2|TRBJ2-3
CASSPGPYADTQYF
>13|TRBV2|TRBJ2-2
CASNPRDTGELFF
>14|TRBV15|TRBJ1-5
CATQAGQGNQPQHF
>16|TRBV4-3|TRBJ2-1
CASSRYTGESLDEQFF
>13|TRBV5-6|TRBJ2-1
CASSLTRYNEQFF
>15|TRBV6-6|TRBJ2-7
CASSPHTGRPYEQYF
>12|TRBV7-8|TRBJ1-1
CASSLAGDEAFF
>13|TRBV10-3|TRBJ2-7
CAISGLSSYEQYF
>14|TRBV12-3/TRBV12-4|TRBJ1-6
CASTPGQGIPPLHF
>16|TRBV5-1|TRBJ2-1
CASSNRQGNVDNEQFF
>16|TRBV25-1|TRBJ1-2
CASSEYFIPANYGYTF
>15|TRBV5-4|TRBJ2-1
CASSPLGGSANEQFF
>14|TRBV25-1|TRBJ2-3
CASSETSWGDTQYF
>15|TRBV28|TRBJ2-3
CASSLLGGPGDTQYF
>15|TRBV27|TRBJ1-1
CASSPRDRGATEAFF
>14|TRBV4-2|TRBJ2-3
CASSSVLAGDTQYF
>13|TRBV7-8|TRBJ2-7
CASGHRTGGEQYF
>13|TRBV29-1|TRBJ2-7
CSALTGRTHEQYF
>14|TRBV12-3/TRBV12-4|TRBJ2-7
CASSFAGTGVEQYF
>14|TRBV2|TRBJ1-2
CASSEAPGPGGYTF
>16|TRBV28|TRBJ1-4
CASSRGRPLPNEKLFF
>14|TRBV27|TRBJ1-5
CASSYGGSNQPQHF
>13|TRBV6-2/TRBV6-3|TRBJ2-7
CASVGTSTYEQYF
>14|TRBV12-3/TRBV12-4|TRBJ2-1
CASSFAVGYNEQFF
>14|TRBV18|TRBJ2-1
CASSPGGPGNQQFF
>14|TRBV7-6|TRBJ2-7
CASSATGSSYEQYF
>14|TRBV27|TRBJ2-7
CASSLRQTFYEQYF
>14|TRBV29-1|TRBJ2-2
CSVDLGVATGELFF
>17|TRBV12-3/TRBV12-4|TRBJ1-4
CASSSSHLPATNEKLFF
>15|TRBV4-3|TRBJ2-7
CASSQGGTASYEQYF
>13|TRBV29-1|TRBJ1-2
CSVKTDTNYGYTF
>12|TRBV29-1|TRBJ2-5
CSVEDAGETQYF
>17|TRBV7-9|TRBJ2-2
CASSLGPQGGPTGELFF
>14|TRBV20-1|TRBJ2-1
CSAKTSGVYNEQFF